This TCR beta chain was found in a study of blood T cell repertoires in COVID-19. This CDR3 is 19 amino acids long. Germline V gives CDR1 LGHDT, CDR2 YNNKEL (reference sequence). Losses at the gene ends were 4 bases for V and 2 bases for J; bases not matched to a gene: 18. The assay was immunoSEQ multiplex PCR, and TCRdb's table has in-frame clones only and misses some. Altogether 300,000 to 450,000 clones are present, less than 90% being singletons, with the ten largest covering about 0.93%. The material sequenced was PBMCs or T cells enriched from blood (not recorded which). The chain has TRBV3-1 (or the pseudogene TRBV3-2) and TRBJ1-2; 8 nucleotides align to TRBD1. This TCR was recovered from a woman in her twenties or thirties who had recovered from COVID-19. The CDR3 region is CASSPRPRAGGTGNYGYTF. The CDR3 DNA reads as TGTGCCAGCAGCCCAAGACCTAGGGCAGGGGGCACGGGGAACTATGGCTACACCTTC.